This T cell receptor beta chain emerged from a study of T cells after yellow fever vaccination. About the research overall: SMART-Seq v4 Ultra Low Input prepared the low-cell-number fractions. Regarding the study as a whole: Most clones from primary vaccination were detected again post-booster (just over 95% CD4, 88% CD8).

TCRdb reprocessed the 5' RACE reads via MiXCR and lists one record per CDR3 protein. In the table there are hundreds of thousands of distinct CDR3 sequences, about 4% of which are singletons. Only a few counts were recorded for this clonotype. What it recognizes is unknown. The CDR3 sequence is 14 residues long. This receptor was obtained from a man aged 18 to 30 who received the YFV17D yellow fever vaccine. The material was PBMCs, obtained 5 days after the yellow fever booster vaccination. This chain joins TRBV1 and TRBJ1-4. TRBV1 is marked as a pseudogene. The CDR3 bases are TGCACCAGCAGCCAAGGACCAACTAATGAAAAACTGTTTTTT. Protein sequence: CTSSQGPTNEKLFF.